This T cell receptor beta chain stems from a study of T cells after yellow fever vaccination. For TCR, cDNA came from 5'RACE template switching, which added a universal primer site and UMIs. TCRdb re-derived calls from the 5' RACE reads in MiXCR, one entry per CDR3 protein. The sample has about 30,000 distinct CDR3 sequences, nearly 4.5% seen once. Per the germline V gene, CDR1 is SGHVS and CDR2 is FQNEAQ. Trimming at V came to 8 bases and at J to 4 bases, leaving 3 bases not matched to a gene. The length of the CDR3 is 12 residues. This clonotype was found many times. Sequencing was performed on CD8+ T cells sorted from PBMCs, taken 5 days after the yellow fever booster vaccination. The chain employs TRBV7-8 and TRBJ2-7, with 9 bases fitting TRBD2. This TCR was recovered from a man younger than 45 who received the YFV17D yellow fever vaccine. CDR3 sequence (DNA): TGTGCCAGCTCAGCGGGAGGATACGAGCAGTACTTC. Translated: CASSAGGYEQYF.